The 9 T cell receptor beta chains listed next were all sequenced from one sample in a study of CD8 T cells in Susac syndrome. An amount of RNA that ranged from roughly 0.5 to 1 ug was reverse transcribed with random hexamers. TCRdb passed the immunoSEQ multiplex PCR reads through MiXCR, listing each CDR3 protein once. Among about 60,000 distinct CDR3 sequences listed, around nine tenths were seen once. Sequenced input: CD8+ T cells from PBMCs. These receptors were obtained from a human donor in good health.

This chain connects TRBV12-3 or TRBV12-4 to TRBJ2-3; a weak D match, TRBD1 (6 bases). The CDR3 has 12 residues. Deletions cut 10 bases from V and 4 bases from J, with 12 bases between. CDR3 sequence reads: CATRGESDTQYF. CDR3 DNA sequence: TGTGCCACCAGGGGAGAATCAGATACGCAGTATTTT.

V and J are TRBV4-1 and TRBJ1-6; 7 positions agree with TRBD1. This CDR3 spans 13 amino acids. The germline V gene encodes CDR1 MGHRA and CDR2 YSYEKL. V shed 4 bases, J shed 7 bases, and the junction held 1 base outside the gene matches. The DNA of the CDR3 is TGCGCCAGCAGCCTCAGGGGGAATTCACCCCTCCACTTT. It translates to CASSLRGNSPLHF.

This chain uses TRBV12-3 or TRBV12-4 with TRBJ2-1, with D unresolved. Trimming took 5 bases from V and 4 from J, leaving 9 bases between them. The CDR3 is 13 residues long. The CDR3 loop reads CASSVLGYNEQFF. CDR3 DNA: TGTGCCAGCAGTGTGCTGGGGTACAATGAGCAGTTCTTC.

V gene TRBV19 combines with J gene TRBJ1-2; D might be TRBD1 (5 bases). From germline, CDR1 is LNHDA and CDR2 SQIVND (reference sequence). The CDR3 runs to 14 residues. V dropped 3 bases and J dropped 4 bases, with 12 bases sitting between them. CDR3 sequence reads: CASSIRGELYGYTF. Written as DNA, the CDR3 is TGTGCCAGTAGTATCCGGGGGGAACTCTATGGCTACACCTTC.

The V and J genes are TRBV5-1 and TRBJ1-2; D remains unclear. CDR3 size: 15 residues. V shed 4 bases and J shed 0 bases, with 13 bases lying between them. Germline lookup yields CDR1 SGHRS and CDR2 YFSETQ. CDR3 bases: TGCGCCAGCAGCCCATCCGTGGGCCCTAACTATGGCTACACCTTC. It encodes CASSPSVGPNYGYTF.

In DNA, the CDR3 is TGCGCCAGCAGCCAAGATACCCTAGCGGGGGGGCCCACAGATACGCAGTATTTT. Its protein is CASSQDTLAGGPTDTQYF. This chain uses TRBV4-3 with TRBJ2-3; 12 bases fit TRBD2. This CDR3 is 18 amino acids long. J was trimmed by 2 bases and V by 0 bases; bases with no gene match: 6. Germline V gene data show CDR1 as LGHNA and CDR2 as YSLEER.

CDR3: CASTWRRTNDYGYTF. CDR3 nucleotide sequence: TGTGCCAGTACCTGGCGAAGGACGAACGACTATGGCTACACCTTC. This chain links TRBV19 with TRBJ1-2; D remains unclear. Trimming removed 7 bases at V and 3 bases at J, with 18 bases between. Per germline, CDR1 LNHDA and CDR2 SQIVND (reference sequence). CDR3 length: 15 amino acids.

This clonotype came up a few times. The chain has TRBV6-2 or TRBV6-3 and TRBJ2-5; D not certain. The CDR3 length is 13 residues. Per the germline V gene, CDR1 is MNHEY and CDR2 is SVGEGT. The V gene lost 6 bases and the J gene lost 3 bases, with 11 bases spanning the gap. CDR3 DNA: TGTGCCAGCAGCCGGAGAACGGAAGAGACCCAGTACTTC. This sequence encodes CASSRRTEETQYF.

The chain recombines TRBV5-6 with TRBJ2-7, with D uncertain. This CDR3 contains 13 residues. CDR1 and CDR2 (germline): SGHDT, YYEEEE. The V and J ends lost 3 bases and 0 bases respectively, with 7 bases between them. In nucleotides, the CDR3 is TGTGCCAGCAGCTCCACAAACTCCTACGAGCAGTACTTC. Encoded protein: CASSSTNSYEQYF.